The sequence of this T cell receptor beta chain was determined in a study of pediatric ulcerative colitis. Study-wide results and caveats: All ulcerative colitis patients, but no controls, carried a couple of rectal clonotypes. Total lymphocyte DNA, not sorted subsets, was the template.

Rectal tissue came from one to two pinch biopsies taken at colonoscopy. To note about this clone: The antigen is undetermined.

Samples were sequenced at Survey level, maximum 500,000 reads. Assay: immunoSEQ multiplex PCR; the TCRdb copy retains only in-frame clones and omits some. The sample lists around 13,000 clones; approximately 71% were seen once. The CDR3 sequence is 13 residues long. Per germline, CDR1 SGHTA and CDR2 FQGTGA. The V gene lost 0 bases and the J gene lost 6 bases, with 6 bases spanning the gap. The sequence derives from a boy younger than 18 who was a control in a study of pediatric ulcerative colitis. This chain uses TRBV7-3 with TRBJ2-1; no definite D call. The sample was gut tissue. CDR3 DNA: TGTGCCAGCAGCTTAACCCCAATCAATGAGCAGTTCTTC. It yields the protein CASSLTPINEQFF.